Given below is one T cell receptor (beta chain) in context. The data were obtained in a study of blood T cell repertoires in COVID-19. Whole-study context: Some COVID-19 samples were acute and others convalescent; all came from the United States, Italy and Spain. PBMCs, B-cell-depleted T cells, or T cells provided the cDNA or gDNA that made up the material.

With 5 bases clipped from V and 2 bases from J, the junction kept 6 bases outside the gene matches. This CDR3 contains 16 residues. Germline V gene lookup returns CDR1 LNHDA and CDR2 SQIVND (reference sequence). Authors' processing steps: Amplification of reference gene primers provided the estimated nucleated cell counts. The method was immunoSEQ multiplex PCR; TCRdb's version includes in-frame clones alone and lacks a portion of them. Clonal size and the V and J genes are those of that table, whereas D and trimming came from the DNA. The sample contains around 100,000 clones, roughly 80% of which appear only once.

The sequenced material came from peripheral blood. This clonotype was sampled from a human donor in a cohort sampled during active COVID-19. V gene TRBV19 combines with J gene TRBJ2-3; 11 bases line up with TRBD2. CDR3 in DNA: TGTGCCAGTAGTCTAACTAGCGGGGGCCCCACAGATACGCAGTATTTT. It translates to CASSLTSGGPTDTQYF.